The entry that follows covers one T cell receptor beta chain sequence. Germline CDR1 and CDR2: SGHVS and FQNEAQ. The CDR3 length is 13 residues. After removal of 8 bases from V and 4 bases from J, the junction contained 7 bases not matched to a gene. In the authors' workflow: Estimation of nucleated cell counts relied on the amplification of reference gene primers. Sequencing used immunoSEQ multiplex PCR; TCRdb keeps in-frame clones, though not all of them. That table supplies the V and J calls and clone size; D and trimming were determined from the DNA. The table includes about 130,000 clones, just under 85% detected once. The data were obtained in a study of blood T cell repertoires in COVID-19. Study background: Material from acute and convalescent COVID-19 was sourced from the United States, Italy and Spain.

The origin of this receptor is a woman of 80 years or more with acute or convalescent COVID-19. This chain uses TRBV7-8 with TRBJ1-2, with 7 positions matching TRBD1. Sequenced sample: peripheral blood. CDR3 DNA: TGTGCCAGCTCAGGGGGAGACGTCTATGGCTACACCTTC. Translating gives CASSGGDVYGYTF.